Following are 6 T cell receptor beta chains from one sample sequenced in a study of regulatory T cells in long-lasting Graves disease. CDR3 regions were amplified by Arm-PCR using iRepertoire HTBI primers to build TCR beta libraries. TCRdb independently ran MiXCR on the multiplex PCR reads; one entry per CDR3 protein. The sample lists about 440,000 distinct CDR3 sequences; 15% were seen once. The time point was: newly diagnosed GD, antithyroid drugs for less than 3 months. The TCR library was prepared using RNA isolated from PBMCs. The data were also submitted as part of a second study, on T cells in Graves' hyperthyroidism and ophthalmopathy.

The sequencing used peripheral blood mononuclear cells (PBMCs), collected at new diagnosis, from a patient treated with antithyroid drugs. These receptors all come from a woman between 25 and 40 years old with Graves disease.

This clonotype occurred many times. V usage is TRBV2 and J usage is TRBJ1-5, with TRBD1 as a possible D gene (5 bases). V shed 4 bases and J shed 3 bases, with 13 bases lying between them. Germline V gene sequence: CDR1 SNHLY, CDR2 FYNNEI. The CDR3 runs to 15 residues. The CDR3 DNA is TGTGCCAGCAGTGCGGACAAAGGTGTCAATCAGCCCCAGCATTTT. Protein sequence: CASSADKGVNQPQHF.

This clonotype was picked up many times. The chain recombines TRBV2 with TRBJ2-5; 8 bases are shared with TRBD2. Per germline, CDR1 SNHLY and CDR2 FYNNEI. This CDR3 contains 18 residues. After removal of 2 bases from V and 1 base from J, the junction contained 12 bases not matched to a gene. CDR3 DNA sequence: TGTGCCAGCAGTGAAAGGTTTTCGGGAGGGCCGCTCCAAGAGACCCAGTACTTC. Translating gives CASSERFSGGPLQETQYF.

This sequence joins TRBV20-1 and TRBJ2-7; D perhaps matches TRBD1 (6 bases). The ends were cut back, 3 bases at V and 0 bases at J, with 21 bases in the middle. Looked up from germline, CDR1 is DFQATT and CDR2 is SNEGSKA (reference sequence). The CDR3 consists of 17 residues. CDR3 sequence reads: CSASTPSRGPYSYEQYF. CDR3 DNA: TGCAGTGCTAGTACTCCCTCCAGGGGACCCTACTCCTACGAGCAGTACTTC.

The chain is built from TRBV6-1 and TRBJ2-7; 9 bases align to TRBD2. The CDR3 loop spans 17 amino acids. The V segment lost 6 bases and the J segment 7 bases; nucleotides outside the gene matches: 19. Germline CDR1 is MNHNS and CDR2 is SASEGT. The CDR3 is CASSPLLAGGSFWEQYF. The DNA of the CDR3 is TGTGCCAGCAGCCCCCTTTTGGCGGGAGGGTCTTTCTGGGAGCAGTACTTC.

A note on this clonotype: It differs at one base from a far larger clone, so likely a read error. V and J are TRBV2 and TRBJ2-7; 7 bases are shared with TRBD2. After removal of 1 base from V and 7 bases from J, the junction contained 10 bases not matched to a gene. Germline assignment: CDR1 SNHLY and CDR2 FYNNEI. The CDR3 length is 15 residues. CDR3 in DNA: TGTGCCAGCAGTGAAGGGAGGACTAGGATGCATGAGCAGTACTTC. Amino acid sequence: CASSEGRTRMHEQYF. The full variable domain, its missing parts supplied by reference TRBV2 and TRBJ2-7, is EPEVTQTPSHQVTQMGQEVILRCVPISNHLYFYWYRQILGQKVEFLVSFYNNEISEKSEIFDDQFSVERPDGSNFTLKIRSTKLEDSAMYFCASSEGRTRMHEQYFGPGTRLTVT.

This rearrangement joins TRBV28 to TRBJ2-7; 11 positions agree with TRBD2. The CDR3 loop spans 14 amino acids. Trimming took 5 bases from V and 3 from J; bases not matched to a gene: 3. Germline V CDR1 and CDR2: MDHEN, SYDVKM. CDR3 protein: CASSISGGGYEQYF. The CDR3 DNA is TGTGCCAGCAGTATTAGCGGGGGGGGCTACGAGCAGTACTTC.